This T cell receptor beta chain was observed in a study of a mutant IDH1 vaccine in newly diagnosed glioma (dated by TCRdb to about 2021). About the full investigation: Vaccination started 4-6 weeks after radiotherapy alone, or was given together with temozolomide cycles in the groups whose treatment included chemotherapy. Of the roughly 30 treated patients, about 62% were male and 37.5% were female, and the mean age was 40.4 years. Before enrollment, patients had received standard therapy of radiotherapy alone, temozolomide alone, or radiochemotherapy with temozolomide; most received the combination. The week-35 safety follow-up took place at visit V12, and the week-47 end of study took place at visit V13. Peripheral blood was collected at six visits: V03 (baseline), V05, V07, V10, V12 and V13. For exploratory analyses, longitudinal TCRB deep sequencing was carried out in about 25 treated patients wherever samples were available. Broad study findings and their caveats: Selection of PBMC samples for TCRB deep sequencing was based on availability. Changes in the top peripheral T cell clonotypes picked up by TCRB sequencing did not appear to be linked to pseudoprogression. It was noted by the authors that analyses of patient blood samples could not be reproduced owing to sample limitations. Immune responses induced by the vaccine were seen in roughly 95% of patients across multiple MHC alleles.

Library construction relied on the immunoSEQ multiplex PCR assay. The hsTCRB Kit was used according to the manufacturer's protocol to amplify rearranged TCR beta chain sequences. Sequencing of TCRB libraries was carried out on an Illumina MiSeq. The authors' pipeline ran thus. Demultiplexing, trimming and gene mapping were performed with the kit vendor's proprietary platform. The immuneACCESS repertoire file appears here via TCRdb, limited to in-frame rearrangements. These files lack a portion of the clones; in checked studies, under half of the deficit traces to unresolved V genes, and the cause of the others is not known. V and J calls and clone size are copied from that table; D and trimming were computed from the DNA. Across this sample there are about 54,000 clones, with around four fifths seen only once. The leading ten clones occupy around 3.9% of the sample. Based on the germline V gene (reference sequence), the CDR1 and CDR2 sequences are SEHNR and FQNEAQ. From cysteine to phenylalanine, the CDR3 is 12 amino acids long. Solely the CDR3 DNA is kept, with 36 bases framed from the first base. V is pared back by 6 bases and J by 5 bases, with 10 bases lying between the germline termini.

With respect to this clone: What this receptor recognizes is not known. No much larger clone exists at a distance of one base, and base qualities are not known.

This sample's time point label indicates: week 35, safety follow-up. A 20-mer mutant IDH1 peptide at 300 micrograms in Montanide made up each vaccine dose, which was injected subcutaneously together with topical imiquimod. Patients received eight vaccinations in weeks 1, 3, 5, 7, 11, 15, 19 and 23, corresponding to visits V03 through V10. All donors had newly diagnosed IDH1-mutant astrocytomas of WHO grade 3 or 4 that showed loss of nuclear ATRX. The samples were drawn from NOA16, a multicentre, single-arm, open-label phase I trial in Germany that tested a mutant IDH1 peptide vaccine in humans for the first time. Genomic DNA for TCRB sequencing was extracted from EDTA blood using the DNeasy Blood and Tissue Kit.

The chain is assembled from TRBV7-9 and TRBJ1-1; the D gene is not confidently resolved. This specimen was PBMCs, taken from a glioma patient whose treatment included an IDH1 peptide vaccine. The clonotype was recovered from a woman between 18 and 29 years old with glioma. The sequenced DNA is TGTGCCAGCAGAGTCGAGGAAACTGAAGCTTTCTTT. Protein translation: CASRVEETEAFF.